This TCR beta chain was sequenced in a study of cytomegalovirus exposure and HLA in healthy donors listed by TCRdb under 2017. For context, the study as a whole: An earlier analysis of roughly 630 of the donors reported about 250 Gb of sequence data and roughly 100 million unique TCR beta sequences from about 179 million T cells. An early release covering 550 to 650 HLA-typed donors comprised about 310 gigabases of sequencing data and 85 million or so unique TCR sequences. Genome-wide SNP genotypes for about 65% of the roughly 670 donors were used in a later genetic analysis, which treated that subset as a discovery cohort. Alongside the repertoire data, information on donor age, sex, ethnicity and CMV serostatus was compiled. Class I and class II HLA loci were covered by the typing at four-digit resolution. Typing coverage varied by locus: about 620-630 donors for A, B, C, DRB1 and DQB1; more than 500 for DQA1; about 590 for DPA1; roughly 450 for DPB1. The study aimed to test whether cataloging public T cell receptors could reveal signatures of past pathogen exposure. Rather than using new phenotypic data, the later analysis identified candidate immune exposures from TCR beta sequences and from how often those sequences occurred across donors. All discovery cohort repertoires had been generated on a single sequencing platform. Among several hundred genotyped donors of the cohort, an average of roughly 230,000 unique TCR beta nucleotide sequences was sequenced per donor, of which about 18% were non-productive. In addition to the first cohort of roughly 670 subjects, a separate validation cohort of some 120 different subjects was used. In an earlier analysis of roughly 580 of the donors, high-throughput TCR beta sequencing was used to judge whether each TCR beta V gene segment behaved as functional or pseudogenic. Using immunosequencing, the study profiled T cell repertoires from 500 to 800 subjects and related those repertoires to cytomegalovirus serostatus. High-throughput TCR immunosequencing, statistical association of individual TCRs with disease status, and machine learning were combined to predict cytomegalovirus infection status. Of the 350 to 450 genotyped donors, 65% to 90% fell in the genetic ancestry cluster associated with self-reported Caucasian donors. A later analysis re-examined previously published TCR beta repertoires from about 670 donors and added high-resolution HLA genotyping to investigate patterns of TCR occurrence. Because of strong linkage in the cohort, five DR-DQ haplotypes were treated as single units for association and clustering.

In total, roughly 670 healthy bone marrow donors made up the cohort. Cohort members were all nominally healthy when sampled, although unrecorded immune exposures were likely present. The donor was CMV seropositive and was included in the group of 270 or so seropositive cohort members. Every donor gave a peripheral blood sample, and the peripheral blood mononuclear cells from that sample were used for TCR beta sequencing. Genomic DNA was extracted from the blood cell samples with the Qiagen DNeasy Blood Extraction Kit. This clone has a handful of counts. The antigen it binds to is not known. No base quality values were provided; no much bigger clone lies one nucleotide off. Libraries were constructed by the immunoSEQ multiplex PCR assay. For the multiplex PCR, a mixture combining 60 forward primers for TCR Vbeta segments and 13 reverse primers for TCR Jbeta segments was used. The CDR3 region of rearranged TCR beta genes was amplified from genomic DNA by a multiplex PCR assay. Amplified TCR beta libraries were sequenced as 87-base-pair reads on the Illumina HiSeq System. As for the authors' bioinformatics: A later analysis tallied around 80 million unique TCR beta chains across the roughly 610 repertoires, and approximately 11 million of those chains were shared by two or more donors. Raw reads were error-corrected and collapsed into unique sequences with a nearest-neighbor algorithm that merged closely related sequences to remove PCR and sequencing errors. CDR3 sequences were aligned to IMGT reference sequences to assign V, D and J gene segments. For a sequence to be retained, a match of at least six nucleotides to both a V gene segment and a J gene segment was required. A rearrangement counted as productive if the CDR3 had no stop codons and remained in frame with V and J, and every other rearrangement counted as non-productive. Following IMGT convention, CDR3 was defined as the stretch from the second conserved V-encoded cysteine to the conserved J-encoded phenylalanine. Sequences without an unambiguous match to a single V gene segment were excluded from the earlier analysis of about 640 of the donors. An earlier analysis of 587 of the donors classified V segments as functional when productive rearrangements were above 56.7% and as segregating when the standard deviation between donors was above 5%. A statistical classification framework was developed to diagnose cytomegalovirus status using the catalog of TCR beta chain sequences. In a later analysis, V and J genes were assigned by comparing TCR nucleotide sequences against IMGT/GENE-DB human TR gene sequences. The TCRdist pipeline was used in a later analysis to assign CDR3 sequences and most-parsimonious VDJ recombination scenarios. In a later analysis, each TCR beta chain was defined by its CDR3 amino acid sequence together with its V-gene family, and reads lacking a unique V-gene family were excluded. In a later analysis, several hundred highly shared, low-generation-probability nucleotide sequences were removed to address suspected cross-contamination and a sequencing artifact. For each public chain, a later analysis derived a clonal expansion index from normalized ranks of inferred template counts within each repertoire. In a later analysis, generation probabilities were computed with a VDJ recombination model fitted to out-of-frame rearrangements, and the resulting probabilities were checked against IGoR. Hypergeometric tests were used in a later analysis to score TCR-TCR, TCR-HLA and TCR-CMV co-occurrence, with a repertoire-size bias correction applied to the TCR pairs. False discovery rates were estimated in a later analysis by permuting HLA or CMV assignments 20 times. A later analysis grouped co-occurring TCRs with DBSCAN, adding TCRdist sequence similarity when clustering within HLA-allele-positive subsets. Co-occurrence clustering excluded repertoires with fewer than 30,000 or more than 120,000 public chains, plus five with anomalous nucleotide sharing. Here the immuneACCESS table is served through TCRdb, limited to in-frame sequences with V and J called. Missing clones are a known gap in these copies; in checked studies unresolved V genes cover under half, and the rest lacks a known reason. The D gene and trimming were derived from the DNA, and the V and J assignments and clone size from that table. The sample records about 150,000 clones, 50% to 75% of which are singletons. The ten largest clones capture approximately 7% of the sample.

The full study reports these points: Broadly in line with IMGT annotations, most TCR beta V segments showed up in productive rearrangements about 90% or about 30% of the time in an earlier analysis of approximately 640 of the donors. In a later analysis, HLA-associated TCR beta chains were found to be more clonally expanded and to have lower generation probabilities than equally common non-associated chains. In vitro tests confirmed that a few of the cytomegalovirus-associated TCR beta chains recognize cytomegalovirus antigens. The study listed 150 to 200 TCR beta chains as associated with cytomegalovirus. Across donors, most TCR sequences were observed very rarely, whereas some public TCRs were present in many individuals. Linkage disequilibrium might explain the correlated functional status among segregating V segments, but an unknown experimental factor could not be ruled out. The 87-base-pair reads could not distinguish some IMGT-functional V segments, including TRBV6-2 and TRBV6-3, so those segments were excluded. According to a later analysis, parvovirus B19, influenza, CMV and Epstein-Barr virus appeared linked to several top co-occurrence clusters. The authors suggested that the approach could potentially be generalized to other disease states and immunological phenotypes. When HLA alleles, especially DR and DQ, strongly co-occurred, TCR associations were difficult to assign to individual alleles. The classifier was reported to diagnose cytomegalovirus status with high specificity and sensitivity in both the original and validation cohorts. In this cohort, only TCR beta chains were sequenced, and detectable features were limited by the absence of alpha or paired-chain data. The earlier analysis of 587 of the donors excluded over 15 rarely observed V segments, including chromosome 9 orphons, because counts were too low. For the cohort, immune exposure information was limited to CMV serostatus. Specific HLA alleles were associated with roughly 16,000 TCR beta sequences at a false discovery rate of 0.05 in a later analysis. In a later analysis, most CMV-associated TCR beta chains were found to appear HLA-restricted, with HLA associations seemingly driven largely by CMV exposure. A cluster of highly shared sequence variants was judged likely to represent a technical artifact of the sequencing pipeline. A further reported finding was that TCR beta sequences accurately predicted the HLA-A and HLA-B alleles for most subjects in the first cohort. A later genetic analysis associated a missense DCLRE1C variant with V-gene and J-gene trimming of TCR beta chains, and an independent cohort replicated the association. Because HLA typing was unavailable for some donors at each locus, only the typed subset was used in association tests. Sequencing depth was assumed to be roughly uniform across donors in the presence/absence analyses, though that assumption may not hold. A later genetic analysis reported fewer N-insertions in productive TCRs among donors in an Asian-associated ancestry cluster than the roughly 690-donor mean. In a later analysis, the rate of TCR association differed among HLA loci, with DRB1 alleles having the most associated TCRs and HLA-C alleles having the fewest.

The CDR3 measures 16 amino acids from cysteine to phenylalanine. Only CDR3 DNA remains: 48 bases, in frame from the first base. At the junction V is shortened by 6 bases and J by 5 bases, with 23 bases in between. CDR1 SNHLY and CDR2 FYNNEI are derived from the germline V gene. The receptor's source is a woman aged 55-70 years in good health and CMV-seropositive. This chain is built from TRBV2 and TRBJ2-7, with TRBD2 tentatively as D gene (8 bases match). Input material: PBMCs. The CDR3 here reads CASSPPPGGGLHEQYF. The DNA is TGTGCCAGCAGCCCCCCCCCGGGAGGGGGCCTTCACGAGCAGTACTTC.